This T cell receptor beta chain was captured by sequencing in a study of blood T cell repertoires in COVID-19. Looking at the study overall: Samples representing acute and convalescent COVID-19 were sourced from the United States, Italy and Spain. Sources were T cells, B-cell-depleted T cells, or PBMCs; the material itself was cDNA or gDNA.

Generated by immunoSEQ multiplex PCR, the TCRdb table keeps only in-frame clones and is missing some. Of about 28,000 clones listed, 90% to 95% are singletons. This clone was recorded only once. Mismatch with germline at one junction end may stem from a read error. Germline V gene lookup returns CDR1 SSHAT and CDR2 FNYEAQ (reference sequence). The CDR3 loop spans 15 amino acids. The V call is TRBV7-7, the J call TRBJ2-2; 7 nucleotides align to TRBD1. The sequenced material came from peripheral blood. The TCR comes from a woman aged 70-85 years with COVID-19, enrolled during active disease. The CDR3 DNA follows: TGTGCTAGCAGCCCGACAGGGCCGAACACCGGGGAGCTGTTTTTT. Residues: CASSPTGPNTGELFF.